Below are 9 T cell receptor beta chains sequenced from a single sample in a study of a mutant IDH1 vaccine in newly diagnosed glioma. What these receptors recognize is not known. Documented time point: week 23, last vaccination. In the vaccine, a single dose held 300 ug of the mutant IDH1 20-mer peptide, along with topical imiquimod. Sequencing was performed with immunoSEQ multiplex PCR; in TCRdb, only in-frame clones are kept and a portion is missing. The sample lists around 85,000 clones; about 82% were seen once. Sequencing was performed on PBMCs, taken from a glioma patient whose treatment included an IDH1 peptide vaccine. The receptor source for this set is a man under 40 with glioma. Some clones in this sample may be carry-over from other donors' samples.

The J gene is TRBJ1-2, the V gene TRBV27, with a weak D call TRBD1 (6 bases). This CDR3 region has 13 residues. V was trimmed by 6 bases and J by 7 bases, leaving 15 bases between them. Germline CDR1 MNHEY, CDR2 SMNVEV (reference sequence). The CDR3 region has the DNA TGTGCCAGCAGGAGCGGGACACGGGTTGGCTACACCTTC. Its translation: CASRSGTRVGYTF.

The genes are TRBV28 and TRBJ2-5; 10 bases match TRBD1. CDR1 is MDHEN, CDR2 SYDVKM, per germline. Trimming cost V 1 base and J 5 bases; bases outside gene matches: 7. The CDR3 totals 16 residues. The CDR3 DNA is TGTGCCAGCAGTTTATTAGTGGGACAGGGGTTGGAGACCCAGTACTTC. Its translation: CASSLLVGQGLETQYF. Full variable domain (remainder filled in from reference TRBV28 and TRBJ2-5): DVKVTQSSRYLVKRTGEKVFLECVQDMDHENMFWYRQDPGLGLRLIYFSYDVKMKEKGDIPEGYSVSREKKERFSLILESASTNQTSMYLCASSLLVGQGLETQYFGPGTRLLVL.

CDR3 in amino acids: CASSYGGLGNSPLHF. DNA of the CDR3: TGTGCCAGCAGTTACGGGGGGCTGGGGAATTCACCCCTCCACTTT. The rearrangement links TRBV6-6 to TRBJ1-6; D might be TRBD1 (6 bases). CDR3 length: 15 amino acids. V shed 2 bases and J shed 7 bases, with 12 bases lying between them. The germline V gene has CDR1 MNHNY and CDR2 SVGAGI (reference sequence).

The gene calls are TRBV5-6 and TRBJ2-7; 11 nucleotides match TRBD1. The CDR3 spans 15 residues. Trimming removed 4 bases from V and 9 bases from J; junction bases left unmatched: 12. Germline V gives CDR1 SGHDT, CDR2 YYEEEE. CDR3 DNA: TGTGCCAGCAGCATAACCGGGACAGGGGGTTTCGGGCAGTACTTC. Translating gives CASSITGTGGFGQYF.

The V gene is TRBV5-1, the J gene TRBJ1-2, with TRBD1 as a possible D gene (5 bases). Deletions cut 1 base from V and 8 bases from J, with 12 bases between. The CDR3 extends over 13 amino acids. Germline V gene sequence: CDR1 SGHRS, CDR2 YFSETQ. The CDR3 loop reads CASSLNGGLGYTF. Written as DNA, the CDR3 is TGCGCCAGCAGCTTGAACGGGGGACTCGGCTACACCTTC.

With regard to this clone: Other DNA sequences in the sample encode the same CDR3. V gene TRBV18 combines with J gene TRBJ1-2, with 10 bases aligning to TRBD1. J lost 2 bases, V lost 6 bases, and 6 bases had no gene match. Germline V lookup: CDR1 KGHSH, CDR2 LQKENI. This CDR3 has 15 residues. The CDR3 DNA reads as TGTGCCAGCTCCCCAGGGACAGGGGAAAACTATGGCTACACCTTC. Its protein product is CASSPGTGENYGYTF.

The chain has TRBV10-3 and TRBJ2-5; maybe TRBD1 (6 bases). CDR3 length: 18 amino acids. Looked up from germline, CDR1 is ENHRY and CDR2 is SYGVKD. V lost 3 bases, J lost 2 bases, and 22 bases lay in between. In DNA, the CDR3 is TGTGCCATCAGTGACCCCAACCGCCCAACAGGGATTCAAGAGACCCAGTACTTC. It encodes CAISDPNRPTGIQETQYF.

The chain recombines TRBV6-5 with TRBJ2-2, with unresolved D. The germline CDR1 and CDR2 sequences are MNHEY and SVGAGI. The ends were cut back, 2 bases at V and 4 bases at J, with 5 bases in the middle. The CDR3 covers 13 residues. CDR3 nucleotides: TGTGCCAGCAGTTACGGGTCCACCGGGGAGCTGTTTTTT. Its protein product is CASSYGSTGELFF.

This chain uses TRBV9 with TRBJ1-2, with 8 nucleotides matching TRBD1. The CDR3 totals 16 residues. Germline V CDR1 and CDR2: SGDLS, YYNGEE. V trimming: 0 bases; J trimming: 5 bases; junction bases outside the gene matches: 9. DNA for the CDR3: TGTGCCAGCAGCGTAGATCTAGGACAGGGAGGTTATGGCTACACCTTC. Encoded protein: CASSVDLGQGGYGYTF.